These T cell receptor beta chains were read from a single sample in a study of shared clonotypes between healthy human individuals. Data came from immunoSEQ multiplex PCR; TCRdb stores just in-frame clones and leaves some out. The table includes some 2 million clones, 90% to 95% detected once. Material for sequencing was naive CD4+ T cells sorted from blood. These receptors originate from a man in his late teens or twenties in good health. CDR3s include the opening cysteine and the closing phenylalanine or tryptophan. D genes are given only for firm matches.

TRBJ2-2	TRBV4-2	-	CASSQDPGTAGELFF
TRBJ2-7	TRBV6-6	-	CASSSNPNEQYF
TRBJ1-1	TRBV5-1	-	CASSLLRVGSNTEAFF
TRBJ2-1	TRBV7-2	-	CASSLGVLADEQFF
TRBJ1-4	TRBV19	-	CAKSSADSEKLFF
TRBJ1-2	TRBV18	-	CASSPRGAYGYTF
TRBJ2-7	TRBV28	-	CASSLPKTYEQYF
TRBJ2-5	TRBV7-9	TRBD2	CASSLALGLAGGETQYF
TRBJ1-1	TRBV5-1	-	CASSLGSGQHTEAFF
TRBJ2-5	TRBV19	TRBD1	CATQVGTGSETQYF
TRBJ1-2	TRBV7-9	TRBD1	CASMPGTGSGGYTF
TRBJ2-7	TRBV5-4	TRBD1	CASSATGTGAYEQYF
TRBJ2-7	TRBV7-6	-	CASSQEWGYEQYF
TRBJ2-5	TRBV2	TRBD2	CASSASGSKTQYF
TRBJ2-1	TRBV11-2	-	CASSLDGRVYNEQFF
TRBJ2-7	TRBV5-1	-	CASSLDQGPYEQYF
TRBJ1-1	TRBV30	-	CACVRDAEAFF
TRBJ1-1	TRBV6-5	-	CASRGYRNTEAFF
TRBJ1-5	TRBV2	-	CASSTRWAGNQPQHF
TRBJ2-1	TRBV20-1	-	CSATSDEQFF
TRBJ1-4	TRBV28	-	CASSGQPGALATNEKLFF
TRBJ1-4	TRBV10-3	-	CAISEVSPAFNEKLFF
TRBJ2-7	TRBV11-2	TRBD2	CASSLGASGASYEQYF
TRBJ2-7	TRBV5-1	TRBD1	CASSSGQGIYEQYF
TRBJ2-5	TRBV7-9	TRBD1	CATSQGAVETQYF
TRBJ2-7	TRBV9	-	CASSRRWADISYEQYF
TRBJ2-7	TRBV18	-	CASSPRQGELSYEQYF
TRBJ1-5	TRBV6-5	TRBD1	CASSYSQGERQPQHF
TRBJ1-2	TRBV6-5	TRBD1	CASRRTGPYGYTF
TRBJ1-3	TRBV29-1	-	CSVRGGKAGNTIYF
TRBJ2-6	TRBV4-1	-	CASSRGQSASGANVLTF
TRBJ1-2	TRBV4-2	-	CASSRSLGEGGYTF
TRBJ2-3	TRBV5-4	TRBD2	CASSSGGLAGLTDTQYF
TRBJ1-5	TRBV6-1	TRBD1	CASADRENNQPQHF
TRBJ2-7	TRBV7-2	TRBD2	CASSLVAGVTGEQYF
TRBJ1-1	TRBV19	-	CASSPDSGRGTEAFF
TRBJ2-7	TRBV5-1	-	CASSLSTGTTPYEQYF
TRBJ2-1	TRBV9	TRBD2	CASSVAGGNEQFF
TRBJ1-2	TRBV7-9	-	CASSLADGAGYTF
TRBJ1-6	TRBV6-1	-	CASSEQASSYNSPLHF
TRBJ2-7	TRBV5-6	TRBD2	CASSLAFASGFSYEQYF
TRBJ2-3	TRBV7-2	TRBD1	CASSRTGATDTQYF
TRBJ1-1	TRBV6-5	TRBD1	CASSLGQGGTEAFF
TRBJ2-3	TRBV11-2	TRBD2	CASSSTSGTTDTQYF
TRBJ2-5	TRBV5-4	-	CASSLAGASETQYF
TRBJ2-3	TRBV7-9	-	CASSITGIDTQYF
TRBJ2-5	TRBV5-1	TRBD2	CASQGTSGGETQYF
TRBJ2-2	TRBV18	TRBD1	CASSLSGTGVTGELFF
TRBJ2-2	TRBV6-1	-	CASSAGGSTGELFF
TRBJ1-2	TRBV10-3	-	CAIRIHLTDYGYTF
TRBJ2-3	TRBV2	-	CASSRGTDTQYF
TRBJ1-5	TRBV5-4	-	CASSVDSNQPQHF
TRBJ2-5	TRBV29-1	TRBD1	CSVRDSNLETQYF
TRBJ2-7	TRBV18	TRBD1	CASSPNTGTGDYEQYF
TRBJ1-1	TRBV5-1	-	CASSLVRTANTEAFF
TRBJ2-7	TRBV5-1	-	CASSMGASYGQYF
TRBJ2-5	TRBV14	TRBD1	CASSRLTGPRETQYF
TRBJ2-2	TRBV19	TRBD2	CASTPSGSIAGELFF
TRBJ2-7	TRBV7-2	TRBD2	CASSLELAGPQYF
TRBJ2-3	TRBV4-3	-	CASSQALVADTQYF